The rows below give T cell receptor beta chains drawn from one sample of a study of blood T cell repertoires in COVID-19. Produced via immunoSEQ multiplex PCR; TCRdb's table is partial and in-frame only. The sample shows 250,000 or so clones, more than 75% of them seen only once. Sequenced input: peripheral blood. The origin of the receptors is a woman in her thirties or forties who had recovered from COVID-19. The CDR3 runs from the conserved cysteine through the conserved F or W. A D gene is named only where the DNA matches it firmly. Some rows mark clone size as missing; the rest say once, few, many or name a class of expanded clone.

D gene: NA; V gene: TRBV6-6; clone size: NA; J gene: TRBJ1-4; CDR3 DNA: TGTGCCAGCACCGCCGGAGGTGCAACTAATGAAAAACTGTTTTTT; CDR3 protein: CASTAGGATNEKLFF
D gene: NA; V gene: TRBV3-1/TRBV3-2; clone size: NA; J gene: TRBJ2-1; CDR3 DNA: TGTGCCAGCAGCCAAGATGCGGCGGGTGTCGATGAGCAGTTCTTC; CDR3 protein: CASSQDAAGVDEQFF
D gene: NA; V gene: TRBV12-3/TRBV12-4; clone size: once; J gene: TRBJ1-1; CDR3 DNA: TGTGCCAGCAACCTGGGGGGGAACACTGAAGCTTTCTTT; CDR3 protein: CASNLGGNTEAFF
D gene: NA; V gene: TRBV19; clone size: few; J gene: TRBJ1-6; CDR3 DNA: TGTGCCAGTAGTACCGCCGGGCGGAGGGATTCACCCCTCCACTTT; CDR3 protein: CASSTAGRRDSPLHF
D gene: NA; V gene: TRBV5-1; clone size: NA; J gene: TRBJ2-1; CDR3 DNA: TGCGCCAGCAGCACGGACGGGAGCTCCTACAATGAGCAGTTCTTC; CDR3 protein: CASSTDGSSYNEQFF
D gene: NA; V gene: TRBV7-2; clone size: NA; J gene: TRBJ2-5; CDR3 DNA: TGTGCCAGCAGCCCACGGCTAGGCGCGGGGGCGGAGACCCAGTACTTC; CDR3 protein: CASSPRLGAGAETQYF
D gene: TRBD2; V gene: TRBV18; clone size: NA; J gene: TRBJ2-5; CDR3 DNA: TGTGCCAGCTCACCACCGGGGGGGAGCGAGACCCAGTACTTC; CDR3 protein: CASSPPGGSETQYF
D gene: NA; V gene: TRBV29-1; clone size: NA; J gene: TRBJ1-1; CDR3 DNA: TGCAGCGCCGGGGTGGTGAACACTGAAGCTTTCTTT; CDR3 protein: CSAGVVNTEAFF
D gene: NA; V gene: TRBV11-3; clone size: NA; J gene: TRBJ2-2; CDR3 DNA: TGTGCCAGCAGCCCCAGTTTGGGGGAGCTGTTTTTT; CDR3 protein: CASSPSLGELFF
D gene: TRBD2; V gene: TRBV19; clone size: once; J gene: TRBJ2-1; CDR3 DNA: TGTGCCAGTAGTTCACTAGCGGCTCCCTACAATGAGCAGTTCTTC; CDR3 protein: CASSSLAAPYNEQFF
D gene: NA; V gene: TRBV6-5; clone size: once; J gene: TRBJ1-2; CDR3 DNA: TGTGCCAGCAGTTTGGCCCCGACAGGCGGCTATGGCTACACCTTC; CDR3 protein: CASSLAPTGGYGYTF
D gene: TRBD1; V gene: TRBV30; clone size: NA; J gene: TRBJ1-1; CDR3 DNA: TGTGCCTGGAGTGCCAACCGACAGGGGACGGGAGCTTTCTTT; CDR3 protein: CAWSANRQGTGAFF
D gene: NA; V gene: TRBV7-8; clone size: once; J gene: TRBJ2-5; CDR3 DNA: TGTGCCAGCAGCTTACGTGGAGAGCAAGAGACCCAGTACTTC; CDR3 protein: CASSLRGEQETQYF
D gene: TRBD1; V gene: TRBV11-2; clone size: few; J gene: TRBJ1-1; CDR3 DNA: TGTGCCAGCACCCGGACAGGGAACACTGAAGCTTTCTTT; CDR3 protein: CASTRTGNTEAFF
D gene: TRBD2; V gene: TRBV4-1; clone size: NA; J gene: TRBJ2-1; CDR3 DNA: TGCGCCAGCAGCCGCCATAGCGGGATCTCCTACAATGAGCAGTTCTTC; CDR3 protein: CASSRHSGISYNEQFF
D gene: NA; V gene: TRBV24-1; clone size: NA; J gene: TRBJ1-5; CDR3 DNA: TGTGCCACCAGTGATGGACTTCAGCCCCAGCATTTT; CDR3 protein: CATSDGLQPQHF
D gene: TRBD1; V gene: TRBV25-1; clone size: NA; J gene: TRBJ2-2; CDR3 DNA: TGTGCCAGCACCAAGGACAGGGGAGGGACCGGGGAGCTGTTTTTT; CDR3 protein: CASTKDRGGTGELFF
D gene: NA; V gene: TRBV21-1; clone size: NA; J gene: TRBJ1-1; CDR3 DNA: TGTGCCAGCACCCCTCTGGCGGGGGAAGCTTTCTTT; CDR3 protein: CASTPLAGEAFF
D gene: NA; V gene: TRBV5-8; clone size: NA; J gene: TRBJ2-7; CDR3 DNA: TGTGCCAGCAGCTTGGGCAGGATTACCTACGAGCAGTACTTC; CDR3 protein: CASSLGRITYEQYF
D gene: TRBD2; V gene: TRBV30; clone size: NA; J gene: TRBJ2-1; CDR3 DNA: TGTGCCTGGTCCGGGAGGGGCAATGAGCAGTTCTTC; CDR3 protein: CAWSGRGNEQFF
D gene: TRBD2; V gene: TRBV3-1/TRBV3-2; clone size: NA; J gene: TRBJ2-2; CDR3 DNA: TGTGCCAGCAGCCGCCCCCTCCCAACTAGCGGGAGGTGGACCGGGGAGCTGTTTTTT; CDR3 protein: CASSRPLPTSGRWTGELFF
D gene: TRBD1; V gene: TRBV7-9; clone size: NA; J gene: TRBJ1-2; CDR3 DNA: TGTGCCAGCCGGGACAGGGAGACGGGCTATGGCTACACCTTC; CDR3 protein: CASRDRETGYGYTF
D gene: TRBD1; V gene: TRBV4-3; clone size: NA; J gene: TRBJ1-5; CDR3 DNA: TGCGCCAGCAGCCAAGATGGGGCAGGGGGCCGCCAGCCCCAGCATTTT; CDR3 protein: CASSQDGAGGRQPQHF
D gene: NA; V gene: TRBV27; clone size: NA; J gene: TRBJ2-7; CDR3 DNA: TGTGCCAGCAGAGGGACTTTTAGCTCCTACGAGCAGTACTTC; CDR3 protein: CASRGTFSSYEQYF
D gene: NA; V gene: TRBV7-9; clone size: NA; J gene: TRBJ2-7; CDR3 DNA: TGTGCCAGCAGCCCCAGGGGCGCCTGGGACTACGAGCAGTACTTC; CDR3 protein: CASSPRGAWDYEQYF
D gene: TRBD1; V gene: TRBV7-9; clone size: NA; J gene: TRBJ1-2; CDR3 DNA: TGTGCCAGCAGCTTTGGCCAGGGGGCCGTGCAAGCTAACTATGGCTACACCTTC; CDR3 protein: CASSFGQGAVQANYGYTF
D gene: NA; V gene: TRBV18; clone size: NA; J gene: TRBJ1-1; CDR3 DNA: TGTGCCAGCTCTCCCAGGGCTGGCGCTTTCTTT; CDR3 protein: CASSPRAGAFF
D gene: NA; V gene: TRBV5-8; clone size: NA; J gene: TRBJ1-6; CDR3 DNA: TGTGCCAGCACCGGGGGACCCTCCTATAATTCACCCCTCCACTTT; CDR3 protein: CASTGGPSYNSPLHF
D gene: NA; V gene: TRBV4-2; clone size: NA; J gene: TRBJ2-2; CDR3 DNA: TGTGCCAGCAGCCAAGCGGGAACCAAACTTTACGCGCCCGGGGAGCTGTTTTTT; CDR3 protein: CASSQAGTKLYAPGELFF
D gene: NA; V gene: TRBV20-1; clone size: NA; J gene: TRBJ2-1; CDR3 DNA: TGCAGTGCTAGAGGGCTCAATGAGCAGTTCTTC; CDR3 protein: CSARGLNEQFF
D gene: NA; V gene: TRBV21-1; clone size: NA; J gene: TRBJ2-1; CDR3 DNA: TGTGCCAGCAGCAAACCCGGGGGGCCTTCTGAGCAGTTCTTC; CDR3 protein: CASSKPGGPSEQFF
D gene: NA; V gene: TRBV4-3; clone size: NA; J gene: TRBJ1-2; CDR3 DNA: TGCGCCAGCAGCCAAGCGGTCGGCGGATCCTATGGCTACACCTTC; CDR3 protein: CASSQAVGGSYGYTF
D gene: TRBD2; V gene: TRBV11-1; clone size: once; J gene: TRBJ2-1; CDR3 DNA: TGTGCCAGCAGCCCGCCCCTGGCGGGAGCCTACAATGAGCAGTTCTTC; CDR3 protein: CASSPPLAGAYNEQFF
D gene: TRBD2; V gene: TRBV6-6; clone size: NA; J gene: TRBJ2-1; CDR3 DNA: TGTGCCAGCAGGCCAGCGGGGGGGGCCTACAATGAGCAGTTCTTC; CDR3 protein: CASRPAGGAYNEQFF
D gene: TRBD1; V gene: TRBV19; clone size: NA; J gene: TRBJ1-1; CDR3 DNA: TGTGCCAGTAGTGACCCCCCCGGGACAGGGGTCGGCACTGAAGCTTTCTTT; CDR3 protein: CASSDPPGTGVGTEAFF
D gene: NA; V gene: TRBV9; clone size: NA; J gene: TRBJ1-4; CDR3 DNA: TGTGCCAGCAGCGTAGAGGGGGAGGGGAATGAAAAACTGTTTTTT; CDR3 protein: CASSVEGEGNEKLFF
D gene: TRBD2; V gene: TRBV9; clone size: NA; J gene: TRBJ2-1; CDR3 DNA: TGTGCCAGCAGCGTGTGGCTAGCGGGAGGCAATGAGCAGTTCTTC; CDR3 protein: CASSVWLAGGNEQFF
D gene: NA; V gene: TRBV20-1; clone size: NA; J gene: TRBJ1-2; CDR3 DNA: TGCAGTGCTAGATCCGGGGGCTACACCTTC; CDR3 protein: CSARSGGYTF
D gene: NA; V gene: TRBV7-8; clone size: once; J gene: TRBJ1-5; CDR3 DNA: TGTGCCAGCAGCTGGGGGGACAGCAATCAGCCCCAGCATTTT; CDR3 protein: CASSWGDSNQPQHF
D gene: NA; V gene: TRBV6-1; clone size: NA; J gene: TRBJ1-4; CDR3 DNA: TGTGCCAGCAGTGAAGCGAGGACAGCTTTGACTAATGAAAAACTGTTTTTT; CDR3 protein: CASSEARTALTNEKLFF
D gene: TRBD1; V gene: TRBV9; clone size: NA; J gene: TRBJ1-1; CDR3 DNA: TGTGCCAGCAGCGTAGGAGGGGGCCCCACTGAAGCTTTCTTT; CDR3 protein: CASSVGGGPTEAFF
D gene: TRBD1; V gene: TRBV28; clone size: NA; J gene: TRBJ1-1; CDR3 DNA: TGTGCCAGCAGTTTATGGCAGGGAGGACAGGACTTT; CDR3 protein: CASSLWQGGQDF
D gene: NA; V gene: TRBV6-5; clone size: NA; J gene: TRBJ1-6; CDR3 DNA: TGTGCCAGCAGGGGGGGGAATTCACCCCTCCACTTT; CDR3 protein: CASRGGNSPLHF
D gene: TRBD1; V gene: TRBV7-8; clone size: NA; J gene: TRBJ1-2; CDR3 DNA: TGTGCCAGCAGCTTAGCCGGACAGGGGGCCTATGGCTACACCTTC; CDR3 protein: CASSLAGQGAYGYTF
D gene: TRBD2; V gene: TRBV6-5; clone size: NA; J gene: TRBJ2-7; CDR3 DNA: TGTGCCAGCAGCCCAAACGGCGGGGGGTCGCGTGAGCAGTACTTC; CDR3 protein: CASSPNGGGSREQYF
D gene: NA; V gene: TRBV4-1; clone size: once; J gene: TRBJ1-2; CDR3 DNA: TGCGCCAGCAGCCAAGTCTCGGGGGGCGGCTACACCTTC; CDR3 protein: CASSQVSGGGYTF